These 19 T cell receptor beta chains were sequenced from one sample in a study of graft-versus-host responses after intestinal transplantation. The antigens of these receptors remain unknown. Using immunoSEQ multiplex PCR, the repertoire was profiled, and TCRdb retains in-frame clones only, with some absent. The sample records tens of thousands of clones, 75% to 90% being singletons. Sequencing was performed on unstimulated CD4+ T cells sorted from spleen or lymph node cells, taken before transplant. These receptors were taken from a human donor who was the organ donor for an intestinal transplant.

The chain joins TRBV4-2 to TRBJ1-4, with 9 positions matching TRBD1. Germline CDR1 reads LGHNA; CDR2 reads YNFKEQ. The trim removed 3 bases at V and 2 bases at J, leaving 10 bases unmatched. This CDR3 region has 18 residues. As DNA, the CDR3 is TGTGCCAGCAGCCAGAACAGGGGGCGGTTTTCGACTAATGAAAAACTGTTTTTT. This translates into CASSQNRGRFSTNEKLFF.

The V and J genes are TRBV25-1 and TRBJ2-5; 8 bases line up with TRBD1. This CDR3 has 15 residues. The V gene end was trimmed by 0 bases and the J gene end by 2 bases; junction bases not matched to a gene: 2. Germline V gene lookup returns CDR1 MGHDK and CDR2 SYGVNS. The DNA of the CDR3 is TGTGCCAGCAGTGAATACAGGGGGCAGCAAGAGACCCAGTACTTC. Its protein is CASSEYRGQQETQYF.

To note about this clone: This same CDR3 is encoded by further DNA sequences in the sample. The chain employs TRBV19 and TRBJ2-1; a possible D gene is TRBD1 (6 bases). Germline CDR1 and CDR2: LNHDA and SQIVND (reference sequence). Trimming shortened V by 5 bases and J by 10 bases, and 18 bases separated the two germline ends. This CDR3 has 14 amino acids. The chain's CDR3 is CASSPGVGHGEQFF. CDR3 bases: TGTGCCAGTAGTCCCGGAGTGGGACACGGAGAGCAGTTCTTC. Full variable domain (remainder filled in from reference TRBV19 and TRBJ2-1): DGGITQSPKYLFRKEGQNVTLSCEQNLNHDAMYWYRQDPGQGLRLIYYSQIVNDFQKGDIAEGYSVSREKKESFPLTVTSAQKNPTAFYLCASSPGVGHGEQFFGPGTRLTVL.

This rearrangement joins TRBV5-6 to TRBJ2-5; D might be TRBD1 (6 bases). Germline-derived CDR1 and CDR2 are SGHDT and YYEEEE. V lost 5 bases and J lost 0, with 20 bases in between. The CDR3 runs to 17 residues. The CDR3 region is CASSRTVRQPYQETQYF. DNA for the CDR3: TGTGCCAGCAGTCGGACAGTCCGACAGCCATACCAAGAGACCCAGTACTTC.

The chain joins TRBV30 to TRBJ1-5, with 9 bases lining up with TRBD1. Germline loops: CDR1 GTSNPN, CDR2 SVGIG (reference sequence). V trimming: 1 base; J trimming: 0 bases; junction bases outside the gene matches: 7. The length of the CDR3 is 17 residues. Here the CDR3 DNA reads TGTGCCTGGAGTGATCACAGGGGGCGGAATAGCAATCAGCCCCAGCATTTT. Its protein is CAWSDHRGRNSNQPQHF.

The chain employs TRBV6-5 and TRBJ1-2; D unresolved. Trimming removed 0 bases at V and 0 bases at J, with 11 bases between. The germline gives CDR1 MNHEY, CDR2 SVGAGI. The CDR3 runs to 16 residues. The CDR3 reads CASSYSMSLANYGYTF. CDR3 DNA: TGTGCCAGCAGTTACTCGATGAGCTTAGCTAACTATGGCTACACCTTC.

V is TRBV6-5 and J is TRBJ1-1; D possibly corresponds to TRBD1 (5 bases). CDR1 and CDR2 from the germline V gene are MNHEY and SVGAGI. The CDR3 length is 14 residues. V shed 8 bases and J shed 2 bases, with 15 bases lying between them. CDR3 protein: CASRVGALNTEAFF. The CDR3 DNA reads TGTGCCAGCCGTGTAGGGGCTCTAAACACTGAAGCTTTCTTT.

The chain joins TRBV16 to TRBJ2-1; D might be TRBD2 (5 bases). Trimming pared 4 bases from V and 0 bases from J, leaving 13 bases between. The CDR3 sequence is 16 residues long. The germline CDR1 and CDR2 sequences are KGHSY and FQNENV. CDR3 protein: CASSRTGRGSYNEQFF. The CDR3 region has the DNA TGTGCCAGCAGCCGGACGGGGAGAGGCTCCTACAATGAGCAGTTCTTC.

This chain joins TRBV11-3 and TRBJ2-3; 8 bases align to TRBD2. Trimming at V came to 2 bases and at J to 4 bases, leaving 8 bases not matched to a gene. Germline CDR1 and CDR2: SGHNT and YENEEA. The length of the CDR3 is 16 residues. The CDR3 coding sequence is TGTGCCAGCAGCTTAACCAGCGGGGGCCCGGCAGATACGCAGTATTTT. Encoded protein: CASSLTSGGPADTQYF.

The chain joins TRBV7-2 to TRBJ2-1, with D possibly matching TRBD1 (6 bases). Trimming took 4 bases from V and 7 from J, leaving 11 bases between them. Germline CDR1 SGHTA, CDR2 FQGNSA. The CDR3 has 13 residues. This CDR3 is CASSSLGTNEQFF. CDR3 DNA: TGTGCCAGCAGCTCCCTCGGGACAAATGAGCAGTTCTTC.

This chain links TRBV27 with TRBJ2-3; the match to TRBD1 covers 12 bases. CDR1 and CDR2 (germline): MNHEY, SMNVEV (reference sequence). J gave up 4 bases and V 4 bases, and 3 bases lay outside the gene matches. The CDR3 sequence is 15 residues long. The CDR3 loop is CASSYGTGGPDTQYF. In DNA, the CDR3 is TGTGCCAGCAGTTACGGGACAGGGGGCCCAGATACGCAGTATTTT.

This rearrangement joins TRBV5-1 to TRBJ2-2, with TRBD1 matching 9 bases. The CDR3 runs 16 residues. Germline CDR1 and CDR2: SGHRS and YFSETQ. The V and J ends lost 4 bases and 5 bases, in that order; junction bases with no gene match: 9. The CDR3 reads CASSRQGELKTGELFF. In nucleotides, the CDR3 is TGCGCCAGCAGCCGACAGGGGGAGTTGAAGACCGGGGAGCTGTTTTTT.

The CDR3 sequence is CATYEGGSTGELFF. Written as DNA, the CDR3 is TGTGCCACCTACGAGGGGGGGAGCACCGGGGAGCTGTTTTTT. The rearrangement uses TRBV28 and TRBJ2-2; TRBD2 is a possible D gene (7 bases). The CDR3 covers 14 residues. The V and J ends lost 10 bases and 4 bases respectively, with 16 bases between them. The V gene's germline CDR1 is MDHEN and CDR2 SYDVKM.

V gene TRBV14 combines with J gene TRBJ1-1; 8 nucleotides match TRBD1. The germline gives CDR1 SGHDN, CDR2 FVKESK. The V segment lost 4 bases and the J segment 5 bases; nucleotides outside the gene matches: 6. This CDR3 region has 14 residues. The CDR3 reads CASSPRQGWTEAFF. CDR3 DNA: TGTGCCAGCAGCCCCCGACAGGGGTGGACTGAAGCTTTCTTT.

CDR3 DNA sequence: TGTGCCAGCAGTTTTCTTTTAACTGAAGCTTTCTTT. Residues: CASSFLLTEAFF. The chain employs TRBV28 and TRBJ1-1; D gene ambiguous. V dropped 3 bases and J dropped 5 bases, with 7 bases sitting between them. CDR1 and CDR2 (germline): MDHEN, SYDVKM. This CDR3 spans 12 amino acids.

The genes are TRBV11-1 and TRBJ2-3, with 7 positions matching TRBD2. After removal of 1 base from V and 2 bases from J, the junction contained 6 bases not matched to a gene. This CDR3 spans 16 amino acids. CDR1 is SGHAT and CDR2 is FQDESV in the germline V gene (reference sequence). In DNA form, the CDR3 reads TGTGCCAGCAGCTTAGGGTGGGGAGGGGCCACAGATACGCAGTATTTT. It translates to CASSLGWGGATDTQYF. Looking up the rest from reference TRBV11-1 and TRBJ2-3 gives the full variable domain: EAEVAQSPRYKITEKSQAVAFWCDPISGHATLYWYRQILGQGPELLVQFQDESVVDDSQLPKDRFSAERLKGVDSTLKIQPAELGDSAMYLCASSLGWGGATDTQYFGPGTRLTVL.

This chain joins TRBV4-1 and TRBJ2-7; a possible D gene is TRBD2 (5 bases). The germline V gene has CDR1 MGHRA and CDR2 YSYEKL. Between the trimmed V and J ends, which lost 4 bases and 1 base, there was a span of 11 bases. This CDR3 has 14 residues. The CDR3 sequence is CASSPEPGSYEQYV. The CDR3 nucleotides are TGCGCCAGCAGCCCCGAACCGGGATCCTACGAGCAGTACGTC.

This chain connects TRBV5-1 to TRBJ2-5; possibly TRBD1 for D (5 bases). The germline V gene encodes CDR1 SGHRS and CDR2 YFSETQ. The CDR3 runs to 16 residues. Trimming removed 7 bases at V and 5 bases at J, with 24 bases between. The CDR3 sequence is CASGPGSSRGRETQYF. In DNA form, the CDR3 reads TGCGCCAGCGGCCCCGGTTCTTCTAGGGGTAGGGAGACCCAGTACTTC.

The rearrangement joins TRBV5-6 to TRBJ2-1; 9 bases line up with TRBD2. Germline assignment: CDR1 SGHDT and CDR2 YYEEEE. The CDR3 sequence is 16 residues long. The V gene end was trimmed by 4 bases and the J gene end by 9 bases; junction bases not matched to a gene: 14. Written as DNA, the CDR3 is TGTGCCAGCAGCCGGGGTGGCGGGGGGGCGTGGGGTGAGCAGTTCTTC. Its protein is CASSRGGGGAWGEQFF.